These 27 T cell receptor beta chains came from one sample sequenced in a study of T cell responses to AZD1222 COVID-19 vaccine. Clones were sequenced by immunoSEQ multiplex PCR, and TCRdb holds only the in-frame ones, with some missing. The sample records 99,000 or so clones, over 90% being singletons. The specimen was peripheral blood, collected on day 0 of AZD1222 vaccination. The receptors come from an adult in good health.

J is TRBJ1-5 and V is TRBV18; D uncertain. CDR1 and CDR2 (germline): KGHSH, LQKENI. The CDR3 length is 13 residues. V was shortened by 8 bases and J by 6 bases, with 14 bases between the two germline ends. The CDR3 DNA sequence: TGTGCCAGCCAAACGACTCTCGGTCAGCCCCAGCATTTT. Its translation: CASQTTLGQPQHF. Supplemented by reference TRBV18 and TRBJ1-5, the full variable domain reads NAGVMQNPRHLVRRRGQEARLRCSPMKGHSHVYWYRQLPEEGLKFMVYLQKENIIDESGMPKERFSAEFPKEGPSILRIQQVVRGDSAAYFCASQTTLGQPQHFGDGTRLSIL.

The rearrangement uses TRBV4-1 and TRBJ2-1; TRBD2 matches 12 bases. Germline CDR1 and CDR2: MGHRA and YSYEKL. The CDR3 length is 18 residues. V lost 2 bases and J lost 4; bases outside the gene matches: 9. In DNA, the CDR3 is TGCGCCAGCAGCCAAAGGCTAGCGGGAGGGGTAAGGTACAATGAGCAGTTCTTC. It is translated as CASSQRLAGGVRYNEQFF.

The gene calls are TRBV10-3 and TRBJ2-7; 13 bases match TRBD2. The CDR3 has 17 residues. V lost 10 bases to trimming and J lost 5 bases; unmatched junction nucleotides: 17. Germline CDR1 reads ENHRY; CDR2 reads SYGVKD. As DNA, the CDR3 is TGTGCCACCGGCCGGGGGCGGACTAGCGGGAGAGGGCACGAGCAGTACTTC. This translates into CATGRGRTSGRGHEQYF.

Comments on this clone: The identical CDR3 is also encoded by other nucleotide sequences in the sample. V is TRBV24-1 and J is TRBJ2-7, with D unclear. The CDR3 has 12 residues. V was cut by 3 bases and J by 1 base, with 3 bases left in between. Germline V gene lookup returns CDR1 KGHDR and CDR2 SFDVKD. The CDR3 here is CATSDGSYEQYF. Written as DNA, the CDR3 is TGTGCCACCAGTGATGGGTCCTACGAGCAGTACTTC.

The gene calls are TRBV7-2 and TRBJ1-2, with 7 bases aligning to TRBD1. The CDR3 totals 15 residues. The V gene's germline CDR1 is SGHTA and CDR2 FQGNSA. The V gene end was trimmed by 2 bases and the J gene end by 4 bases; junction bases not matched to a gene: 7. The CDR3: CASSLQGDPLYGYTF. CDR3 nucleotide sequence: TGTGCCAGCAGCTTACAGGGGGACCCTCTCTATGGCTACACCTTC. The full variable domain, rest sourced from reference TRBV7-2 and TRBJ1-2, is GAGVSQSPSNKVTEKGKDVELRCDPISGHTALYWYRQSLGQGLEFLIYFQGNSAPDKSGLPSDRFSAERTGGSVSTLTIQRTQQEDSAVYLCASSLQGDPLYGYTFGSGTRLTVV.

This chain uses TRBV4-2 with TRBJ1-1; possibly TRBD1 for D (5 bases). The CDR3 contains 16 residues. The germline V gene has CDR1 LGHNA and CDR2 YNFKEQ. Trimming took 0 bases from V and 6 from J, leaving 17 bases between them. The CDR3 DNA sequence: TGTGCCAGCAGCCAAGAAGGGGTCTCCGGTTCGCCTGAAGCTTTCTTT. Encoded protein: CASSQEGVSGSPEAFF.

The chain joins TRBV7-9 to TRBJ1-5; D is possibly TRBD1 (6 bases). The CDR3 has 13 residues. Germline CDR1 is SEHNR and CDR2 is FQNEAQ (reference sequence). V was clipped by 4 bases and J by 5 bases, with 9 bases between them. The chain's CDR3 is CASSSDSHQPQHF. CDR3 nucleotide sequence: TGTGCCAGCAGCTCGGACAGTCATCAGCCCCAGCATTTT.

The chain links TRBV18 to TRBJ2-3, with 7 bases that match TRBD1. The CDR3 loop spans 14 amino acids. Trimming took 4 bases from V and 6 from J; bases not matched to a gene: 7. Germline CDR1 and CDR2: KGHSH and LQKENI. The CDR3 DNA reads as TGTGCCAGCTCACAGGGGGCTGCACGGGATACGCAGTATTTT. This encodes CASSQGAARDTQYF.

The chain combines TRBV7-2 with TRBJ1-3; D not certain. This CDR3 contains 15 residues. V lost 1 base and J 0 bases, leaving 7 bases between the germline ends. The germline CDR1 and CDR2 sequences are SGHTA and FQGNSA. DNA for the CDR3: TGTGCCAGCAGCTTAGGTGGCTTCTCTGGAAACACCATATATTTT. This encodes CASSLGGFSGNTIYF.

The V gene is TRBV30, the J gene TRBJ1-6; D not resolved. Looked up from germline, CDR1 is GTSNPN and CDR2 is SVGIG (reference sequence). The CDR3 runs to 14 residues. V was trimmed by 0 bases and J by 9 bases, leaving 12 bases between them. CDR3 DNA: TGTGCCTGGAGTGTAGGCGGGTCGGGTTCACCCCTCCACTTT. Amino acids: CAWSVGGSGSPLHF.

This clone has just one count. The rearrangement uses TRBV30 and TRBJ2-1, with D uncertain. The germline V and J ends were trimmed by 6 bases and 5 bases, with 14 bases remaining between them. Per the germline V gene, CDR1 is GTSNPN and CDR2 is SVGIG (reference sequence). The length of the CDR3 is 13 residues. DNA for the CDR3: TGTGCCTGTTCGATTAGCCCAAACAATGAGCAGTTCTTC. Amino acids: CACSISPNNEQFF.

The chain combines TRBV30 with TRBJ2-7, with D possibly matching TRBD1 (5 bases). V dropped 2 bases and J dropped 3 bases, with 8 bases sitting between them. CDR1 is GTSNPN and CDR2 is SVGIG in the germline V gene (reference sequence). This CDR3 contains 12 residues. The CDR3 sequence: CAWSSTGYEQYF. The CDR3, as DNA: TGTGCCTGGAGTTCTACAGGCTACGAGCAGTACTTC.

The chain has TRBV15 and TRBJ1-2; D may be TRBD1 (5 bases). Between the trimmed V and J ends, which lost 3 bases and 0 bases, there was a span of 11 bases. This CDR3 has 15 residues. Germline values: CDR1 LNHNV, CDR2 YYDKDF (reference sequence). CDR3 nucleotide sequence: TGTGCCACCAGCAGGGGGGTCGGGACTAACTATGGCTACACCTTC. It encodes CATSRGVGTNYGYTF.

This clone was recorded once. The chain joins TRBV18 to TRBJ1-4, with unresolved D. The CDR3 has 16 residues. Between the trimmed V and J ends, which lost 2 bases and 0 bases, there was a span of 10 bases. Germline-derived CDR1 and CDR2 are KGHSH and LQKENI. In DNA, the CDR3 is TGTGCCAGCTCACCAAAAGTCAGTACAACTAATGAAAAACTGTTTTTT. Translating gives CASSPKVSTTNEKLFF. Full variable domain (outside the CDR3, taken from reference TRBV18 and TRBJ1-4): NAGVMQNPRHLVRRRGQEARLRCSPMKGHSHVYWYRQLPEEGLKFMVYLQKENIIDESGMPKERFSAEFPKEGPSILRIQQVVRGDSAAYFCASSPKVSTTNEKLFFGSGTQLSVL.

The chain combines TRBV7-3 with TRBJ1-1, with D maybe TRBD1 (5 bases). V lost 5 bases and J lost 5, with 12 bases in between. CDR1 SGHTA and CDR2 FQGTGA come from the germline V gene. The CDR3 is made up of 13 amino acids. In nucleotides, the CDR3 is TGTGCCAGCAGCGGACCAGGGTTGACTGAAGCTTTCTTT. It is translated as CASSGPGLTEAFF. Full variable domain (remainder filled in from reference TRBV7-3 and TRBJ1-1): GAGVSQTPSNKVTEKGKYVELRCDPISGHTALYWYRQSLGQGPEFLIYFQGTGAADDSGLPNDRFFAVRPEGSVSTLKIQRTERGDSAVYLCASSGPGLTEAFFGQGTRLTVV.

The chain links TRBV5-4 to TRBJ1-1; the D gene is possibly TRBD1 (5 bases). V was clipped by 4 bases and J by 3 bases, with 19 bases between them. The CDR3 is 16 residues long. Germline V gene sequence: CDR1 SGHNT, CDR2 YYREEE (reference sequence). The CDR3 DNA reads TGTGCCAGCAGCAACTTGGGTGGGGGACGCGACACTGAAGCTTTCTTT. Its translation: CASSNLGGGRDTEAFF.

This sequence joins TRBV2 and TRBJ1-5; no firm D call. The CDR3 covers 14 residues. Per the germline V gene, CDR1 is SNHLY and CDR2 is FYNNEI. The ends were cut back, 5 bases at V and 0 bases at J, with 8 bases in the middle. CDR3 nucleotide sequence: TGTGCCAGCAGTCCCGGGGTTAGCAATCAGCCCCAGCATTTT. This encodes CASSPGVSNQPQHF.

V gene TRBV21-1 combines with J gene TRBJ2-3; TRBD1 is the table's D call, not checked against the DNA. TRBV21-1 is described as a pseudogene. CDR3 length: 18 residues. CDR3 bases: TGTGCCAGCAGCAAGCCCTATCCAAGGGACATGGGCACAGATACGCAGTATTTT. It specifies CASSKPYPRDMGTDTQYF.

The chain links TRBV15 to TRBJ2-7; D may be TRBD1 (6 bases). The CDR3 consists of 14 residues. Germline V gene lookup returns CDR1 LNHNV and CDR2 YYDKDF (reference sequence). V gave up 3 bases and J gave up 3 bases, with 12 bases separating them. CDR3 loop: CATSSDADSYEQYF. The CDR3, as DNA: TGTGCCACCAGCAGTGATGCGGACAGCTACGAGCAGTACTTC.

The chain links TRBV3-1 (or the pseudogene TRBV3-2) to TRBJ2-3; D not certain. Germline CDR1 and CDR2: LGHDT and YNNKEL (reference sequence). V was cut by 2 bases and J by 2 bases, with 5 bases left in between. The CDR3 runs 13 residues. CDR3: CASSQRVTDTQYF. DNA for the CDR3: TGTGCCAGCAGCCAACGGGTCACAGATACGCAGTATTTT.

This clone appeared a single time. The V and J genes are TRBV19 and TRBJ2-4; D unresolved. CDR1 is LNHDA and CDR2 is SQIVND in the germline V gene (reference sequence). V lost 6 bases to trimming and J lost 8 bases, with 11 bases between them. CDR3 length: 12 residues. The CDR3 reads CASSILGHIQYF. The CDR3, as DNA: TGTGCCAGTAGCATCCTGGGTCACATTCAGTACTTC.

This chain links TRBV18 with TRBJ2-7; 8 bases are shared with TRBD1. Unmatched junction bases numbered 1, after V lost 3 bases and J lost 6 bases. CDR1 is KGHSH, CDR2 LQKENI, per germline. The CDR3 totals 12 residues. The CDR3 here is CASSPDRVEQYF. CDR3 DNA sequence: TGTGCCAGCTCACCGGACAGGGTCGAGCAGTACTTC. Supplemented by reference TRBV18 and TRBJ2-7, the full variable domain reads NAGVMQNPRHLVRRRGQEARLRCSPMKGHSHVYWYRQLPEEGLKFMVYLQKENIIDESGMPKERFSAEFPKEGPSILRIQQVVRGDSAAYFCASSPDRVEQYFGPGTRLTVT.

This chain links TRBV11-2 with TRBJ2-1; D not resolved. There are 16 residues in the CDR3. The germline CDR1 and CDR2 sequences are SGHAT and FQNNGV. V lost 1 base and J lost 7, with 17 bases in between. The CDR3 sequence: CASSLVSATASNEQFF. The CDR3 bases are TGTGCCAGCAGCTTAGTGTCTGCGACGGCGAGTAATGAGCAGTTCTTC.

CDR3 amino acids: CATTVGGEGAFF. The CDR3 nucleotides are TGTGCCACCACGGTCGGGGGGGAAGGAGCTTTCTTT. The gene calls are TRBV7-9 and TRBJ1-1; D is possibly TRBD1 (5 bases). The CDR3 runs 12 residues. Trimming shortened V by 10 bases and J by 10 bases, and 19 bases separated the two germline ends. The germline V gene has CDR1 SEHNR and CDR2 FQNEAQ (reference sequence).

In its sample, this clone was seen a few times. This chain connects TRBV11-1 to TRBJ1-1; D not resolved. CDR3 length: 14 residues. Trimming removed 5 bases from V and 2 bases from J, with 12 bases in between. Germline V lookup: CDR1 SGHAT, CDR2 FQDESV (reference sequence). In DNA, the CDR3 is TGTGCCAGCAGCCCCATAGCCATCAACACTGAAGCTTTCTTT. This sequence encodes CASSPIAINTEAFF.

The V and J genes are TRBV5-1 and TRBJ2-5, with D perhaps TRBD1 (5 bases). Looked up from germline, CDR1 is SGHRS and CDR2 is YFSETQ. V was cut by 0 bases and J by 2 bases, with 11 bases left in between. The CDR3 loop spans 15 amino acids. CDR3 amino acids: CASSLVGVGQETQYF. The DNA for the CDR3 is TGCGCCAGCAGCTTGGTAGGGGTAGGGCAAGAGACCCAGTACTTC. The full variable domain, in which reference TRBV5-1 and TRBJ2-5 provide the parts outside the CDR3, is KAGVTQTPRYLIKTRGQQVTLSCSPISGHRSVSWYQQTPGQGLQFLFEYFSETQRNKGNFPGRFSGRQFSNSRSEMNVSTLELGDSALYLCASSLVGVGQETQYFGPGTRLLVL.

V usage is TRBV3-1 (or the pseudogene TRBV3-2) and J usage is TRBJ2-3; 14 bases align to TRBD2. J lost 3 bases, V lost 4 bases, and 3 bases had no gene match. Germline V gene data show CDR1 as LGHDT and CDR2 as YNNKEL (reference sequence). The CDR3 is 16 amino acids. The CDR3 DNA follows: TGTGCCAGCAGCCTAGGGACTAGCGGGAGAACAGATACGCAGTATTTT. Translated, it gives CASSLGTSGRTDTQYF.